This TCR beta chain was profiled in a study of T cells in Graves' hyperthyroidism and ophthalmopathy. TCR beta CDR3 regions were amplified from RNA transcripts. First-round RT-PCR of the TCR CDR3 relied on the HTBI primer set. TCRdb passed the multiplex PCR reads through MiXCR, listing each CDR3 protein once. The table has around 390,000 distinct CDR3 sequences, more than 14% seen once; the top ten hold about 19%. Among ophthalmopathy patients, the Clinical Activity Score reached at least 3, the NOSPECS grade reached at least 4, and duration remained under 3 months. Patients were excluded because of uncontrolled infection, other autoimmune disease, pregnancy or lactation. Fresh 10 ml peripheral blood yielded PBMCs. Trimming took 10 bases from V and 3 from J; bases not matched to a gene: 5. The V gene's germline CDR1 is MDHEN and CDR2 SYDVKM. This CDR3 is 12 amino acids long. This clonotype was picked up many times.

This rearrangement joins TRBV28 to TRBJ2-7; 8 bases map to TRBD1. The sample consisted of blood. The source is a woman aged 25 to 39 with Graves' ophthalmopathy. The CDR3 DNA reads TGTGCCACGGGGGACAGGAACTACGAGCAGTACTTC. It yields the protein CATGDRNYEQYF.